This T cell receptor beta chain emerged from a study of beta chain features in type 1 diabetes. Findings of the study overall: The VDJ junctions of type 1 diabetes patients carried fewer insertions and more deletions.

This clone was recorded a few times. Its cognate antigen is unknown. Every isolated RNA sample was fully reverse transcribed, so sequencing captured expressed TCRB transcripts. Only in-frame clones appear in the TCRdb table, and some are missing; sequencing was by immunoSEQ multiplex PCR. The sample lists about 150,000 clones, over 7.5% occurring once. The sample consisted of central memory CD4+ T cells from blood. The clonotype comes from a man younger than 30 in good health.

The CDR3 region is CASRGAGLRTDTQYF. CDR3 DNA sequence: TGTGCCAGCAGGGGGGCTGGACTGCGCACAGATACGCAGTATTTT. The chain joins TRBV14 to TRBJ2-3, with TRBD1 as a possible D gene (6 bases). Germline assignment: CDR1 SGHDN and CDR2 FVKESK. CDR3 length: 15 residues. Trimming removed 6 bases at V and 1 base at J, with 14 bases between.